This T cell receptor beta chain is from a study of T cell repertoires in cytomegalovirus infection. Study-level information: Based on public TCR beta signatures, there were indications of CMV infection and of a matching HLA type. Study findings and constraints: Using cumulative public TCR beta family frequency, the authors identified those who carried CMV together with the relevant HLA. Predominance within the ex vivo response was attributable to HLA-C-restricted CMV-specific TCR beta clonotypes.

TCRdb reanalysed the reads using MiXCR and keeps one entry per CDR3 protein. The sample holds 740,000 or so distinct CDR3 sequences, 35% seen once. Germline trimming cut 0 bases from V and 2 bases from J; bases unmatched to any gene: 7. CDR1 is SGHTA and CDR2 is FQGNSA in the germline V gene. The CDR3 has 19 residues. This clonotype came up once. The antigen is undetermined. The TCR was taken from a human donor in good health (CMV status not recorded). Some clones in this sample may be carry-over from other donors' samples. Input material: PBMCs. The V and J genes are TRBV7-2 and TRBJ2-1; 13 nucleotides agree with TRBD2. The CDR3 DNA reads TGTGCCAGCAGCTTAGCGTTACTAGCGGGAGGGAGGGCCTACAATGAGCAGTTCTTC. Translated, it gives CASSLALLAGGRAYNEQFF. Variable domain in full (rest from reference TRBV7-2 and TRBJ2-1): GAGVSQSPSNKVTEKGKDVELRCDPISGHTALYWYRQSLGQGLEFLIYFQGNSAPDKSGLPSDRFSAERTGGSVSTLTIQRTQQEDSAVYLCASSLALLAGGRAYNEQFFGPGTRLTVL.